What follows are 22 T cell receptor beta chains derived from one specimen sequenced in a study of blood T cell repertoires in COVID-19. This table comes from immunoSEQ multiplex PCR, and its TCRdb copy is limited to in-frame clones, with some not included. Here the sample spans some 290,000 clones, around 78% being singletons. The sequenced sample consisted of peripheral blood. All receptors come from a man between 60 and 75 years old who had recovered from COVID-19.

This clone was counted once. This rearrangement joins TRBV5-1 to TRBJ2-1; 9 bases fit TRBD1. With V trimmed by 9 bases and J by 6 bases, 7 bases remained unmatched. The CDR3 runs 13 residues. Per germline, CDR1 SGHRS and CDR2 YFSETQ. DNA for the CDR3: TGCGCCACCCGCCGGGACAGGGTCAATGAGCAGTTCTTC. Amino acid sequence: CATRRDRVNEQFF.

The chain recombines TRBV27 with TRBJ1-3, with 10 bases aligning to TRBD1. The CDR3 has 14 amino acids. Looked up from germline, CDR1 is MNHEY and CDR2 is SMNVEV (reference sequence). The J segment lost 8 bases and the V segment lost 5 bases, leaving 6 bases of the junction unmatched. The CDR3 DNA is TGTGCCAGCAGTAGCCGGACAGGGGGTCACACCATATATTTT. It is translated as CASSSRTGGHTIYF.

The chain joins TRBV4-1 to TRBJ2-1, with TRBD2 identical over 8 bases. This CDR3 comprises 16 residues. Germline trimming cut 4 bases from V and 5 bases from J; bases unmatched to any gene: 10. CDR1 is MGHRA, CDR2 YSYEKL, per germline. CDR3 DNA sequence: TGCGCCAGCAGCCTTAATCCGGGACTAGGGAACAATGAGCAGTTCTTC. Translation: CASSLNPGLGNNEQFF.

The chain employs TRBV9 and TRBJ2-2; 7 bases fit TRBD1. Germline trimming cut 4 bases from V and 5 bases from J; bases unmatched to any gene: 11. This CDR3 is 16 amino acids long. Per the germline V gene, CDR1 is SGDLS and CDR2 is YYNGEE. As DNA, the CDR3 is TGTGCCAGCAGCTGGGGAGAGGGGGCGAGGACCGGGGAGCTGTTTTTT. It encodes CASSWGEGARTGELFF.

The chain recombines TRBV5-1 with TRBJ2-5, with TRBD1 matching 8 bases. The ends lost 4 bases at V and 5 bases at J; junction bases unmatched: 10. The CDR3 totals 15 residues. Germline V gives CDR1 SGHRS, CDR2 YFSETQ. The CDR3 here is CASSPTGEAVETQYF. CDR3 nucleotide sequence: TGCGCCAGCAGCCCGACAGGGGAGGCAGTTGAGACCCAGTACTTC.

This clone has more than one count but fewer than ten. The CDR3 here is CASSTGTAGGHEQYF. Here the CDR3 DNA reads TGTGCCAGCAGCACCGGGACCGCCGGGGGACACGAGCAGTACTTC. This chain joins TRBV27 and TRBJ2-7; D possibly corresponds to TRBD2 (6 bases). CDR1 is MNHEY, CDR2 SMNVEV, per germline (reference sequence). The CDR3 is 15 amino acids. The ends were cut back, 6 bases at V and 5 bases at J, with 20 bases in the middle.

As concerns this clone: At the DNA level, this CDR3 is encoded by other sequences in the same sample as well. The chain uses TRBV5-4 and TRBJ2-5, with 14 bases identical to TRBD2. The CDR3 totals 16 residues. Germline V gene lookup returns CDR1 SGHNT and CDR2 YYREEE (reference sequence). V was clipped by 4 bases and J by 3 bases; unmatched bases: 5. The CDR3 protein is CASSRGLAGVEETQYF. In nucleotides, the CDR3 is TGTGCCAGCAGCCGGGGACTAGCGGGAGTTGAAGAGACCCAGTACTTC.

The chain joins TRBV4-1 to TRBJ2-3, with 7 bases fitting TRBD2. The CDR3 runs to 17 residues. Germline-derived CDR1 and CDR2 are MGHRA and YSYEKL. With V trimmed by 2 bases and J by 1 base, 9 bases remained unmatched. CDR3 region: CASSQTREGLGTDTQYF. CDR3 in DNA: TGCGCCAGCAGCCAAACTAGGGAGGGGCTGGGCACAGATACGCAGTATTTT.

The sample holds one count of this clone. The junction differs from germline at one of its ends, possibly a read error. This chain connects TRBV28 to TRBJ2-3, with 9 bases identical to TRBD1. From germline, CDR1 is MDHEN and CDR2 SYDVKM. This CDR3 is 16 amino acids long. The CDR3: CASKITGTGRTDTQYF. For the CDR3, the DNA is TGTGCCAGCAAAATCACCGGGACAGGGCGCACCGATACGCAGTATTTT.

The chain couples TRBV5-1 to TRBJ1-1; a possible D gene is TRBD1 (5 bases). The V and J ends lost 4 bases and 3 bases respectively, with 13 bases between them. Germline-derived CDR1 and CDR2 are SGHRS and YFSETQ. The CDR3 sequence is 14 residues long. DNA of the CDR3: TGCGCCAGCAGCGCGGGGCAGTGGGACACTGAAGCTTTCTTT. Translated, it gives CASSAGQWDTEAFF.

V usage is TRBV7-6 and J usage is TRBJ2-7, with a tentative D call TRBD2 (6 bases). CDR3 length: 15 residues. Germline assignment: CDR1 SGHVS and CDR2 FNYEAQ. The V end was cut by 1 base, the J end by 0 bases, with 10 bases between. CDR3 nucleotide sequence: TGTGCCAGCAGCTTAGGAGCGGGTGCCTCCTACGAGCAGTACTTC. As protein: CASSLGAGASYEQYF.

J is TRBJ2-1 and V is TRBV2; 7 positions agree with TRBD2. Germline V lookup: CDR1 SNHLY, CDR2 FYNNEI. The trim removed 7 bases at V and 3 bases at J, leaving 15 bases unmatched. The CDR3 spans 17 residues. In DNA form, the CDR3 reads TGTGCCAGCACGTCCCGGAGGGCTCCGGGGGGCTACAATGAGCAGTTCTTC. Translation gives CASTSRRAPGGYNEQFF.

The chain recombines TRBV7-9 with TRBJ2-2; TRBD1 might be the D (5 bases). The CDR3 runs to 12 residues. Germline-derived CDR1 and CDR2 are SEHNR and FQNEAQ (reference sequence). V was cut by 5 bases and J by 6 bases, with 7 bases left in between. The CDR3: CASSQGAGELFF. DNA for the CDR3: TGTGCCAGCAGCCAGGGTGCCGGGGAGCTGTTTTTT.

The table lists this clone with a count of one. The gene calls are TRBV29-1 and TRBJ1-1, with 7 bases aligning to TRBD1. The CDR3 loop spans 13 amino acids. Losses at the gene ends were 8 bases for V and 3 bases for J; bases not matched to a gene: 9. Per germline, CDR1 SQVTM and CDR2 ANQGSEA. CDR3 amino acids: CSTSQGVYTEAFF. DNA of the CDR3: TGCAGCACTTCCCAGGGGGTCTACACTGAAGCTTTCTTT.

The V call is TRBV7-9, the J call TRBJ2-1; D is possibly TRBD2 (5 bases). The ends were cut back, 3 bases at V and 7 bases at J, with 10 bases in the middle. Per the germline V gene, CDR1 is SEHNR and CDR2 is FQNEAQ (reference sequence). The CDR3 consists of 13 residues. CDR3 DNA sequence: TGTGCCAGCAGCTTCCGGGGAGCGAATGAGCAGTTCTTC. The encoded protein is CASSFRGANEQFF.

The chain carries TRBV9 and TRBJ2-3; D unresolved. V was cut by 0 bases and J by 2 bases, with 13 bases left in between. CDR1 SGDLS and CDR2 YYNGEE come from the germline V gene. This CDR3 has 16 residues. The CDR3 DNA reads TGTGCCAGCAGCGTAGTGCTTAGCAGCTACACAGATACGCAGTATTTT. It codes for CASSVVLSSYTDTQYF.

The genes are TRBV4-2 and TRBJ2-7; 13 bases are a match to TRBD2. Germline loops: CDR1 LGHNA, CDR2 YNFKEQ. The CDR3 is 15 amino acids. With 1 base clipped from V and 6 bases from J, the junction kept 3 bases outside the gene matches. CDR3 sequence: CASSQGTSGSSEQYF. CDR3 DNA sequence: TGTGCCAGCAGCCAAGGGACTAGCGGGAGTTCCGAGCAGTACTTC.

The chain uses TRBV4-1 and TRBJ2-5; TRBD1 is a possible D gene (7 bases). Trimming stripped 4 bases from V and 5 bases from J, with 20 bases between. Germline CDR1 and CDR2: MGHRA and YSYEKL. This CDR3 has 16 residues. The CDR3 DNA reads as TGCGCCAGCAGCCCGTTGGTGGCAGGGGGGATGGAGACCCAGTACTTC. Amino acids: CASSPLVAGGMETQYF.

This clone has just one count. The chain has TRBV4-1 and TRBJ1-2; D is undetermined. Between the trimmed V and J ends, which lost 4 bases and 3 bases, there was a span of 12 bases. Germline V gene lookup returns CDR1 MGHRA and CDR2 YSYEKL. The CDR3 sequence is 14 residues long. CDR3 bases: TGCGCCAGCAGCCCTCGTGGGGAGGACTATGGCTACACCTTC. Its protein product is CASSPRGEDYGYTF.

This chain links TRBV27 with TRBJ1-2; 8 positions agree with TRBD1. Germline loops: CDR1 MNHEY, CDR2 SMNVEV (reference sequence). V trimming: 2 bases; J trimming: 7 bases; junction bases outside the gene matches: 6. The CDR3 covers 14 residues. The CDR3 protein is CASSLRQGAGGYTF. The CDR3 DNA sequence: TGTGCCAGCAGTTTAAGGCAGGGGGCAGGTGGCTACACCTTC.

The chain couples TRBV5-6 to TRBJ1-5, with a tentative D call TRBD1 (5 bases). The CDR3 loop spans 14 amino acids. Germline lookup yields CDR1 SGHDT and CDR2 YYEEEE. Trimming shortened V by 4 bases and J by 3 bases, and 11 bases separated the two germline ends. In DNA form, the CDR3 reads TGTGCCAGCAGCCGAGTGGGGCTCAATCAGCCCCAGCATTTT. Residues: CASSRVGLNQPQHF. Combining the CDR3 with reference TRBV5-6 and TRBJ1-5 gives the whole variable domain DAGVTQSPTHLIKTRGQQVTLRCSPKSGHDTVSWYQQALGQGPQFIFQYYEEEERQRGNFPDRFSGHQFPNYSSELNVNALLLGDSALYLCASSRVGLNQPQHFGDGTRLSIL.

The genes are TRBV9 and TRBJ2-3; a possible D gene is TRBD1 (5 bases). With 3 bases removed from V and 0 bases from J, the gap between germline ends came to 8 bases. Germline values: CDR1 SGDLS, CDR2 YYNGEE. The CDR3 consists of 14 residues. CDR3 amino acids: CASSAGKSTDTQYF. In nucleotides, the CDR3 is TGTGCCAGCAGCGCAGGGAAGAGCACAGATACGCAGTATTTT.